The T cell receptor (beta chain) described here comes from a study of blood T cells in healthy people across ages. Findings and limits, study-wide: There were more naive CD4+ cells and higher diversity in long-lived donors than in aged donors.

The CDR3 totals 13 residues. Per germline, CDR1 MNHEY and CDR2 SMNVEV (reference sequence). Together with a sample-barcoded 5' primer, a J-beta primer mix was included in a second PCR lasting about 6 to 12 cycles. MiXCR, run by TCRdb on the 5' RACE reads, gives a single entry per CDR3 protein. The sample records under 950,000 distinct CDR3 sequences, 22% being singletons. Comments on this clonotype: The antigen is not known.

The chain links TRBV27 to TRBJ2-1; D might be TRBD1 (6 bases). Gene TRBJ2-5 matches the end of the DNA better, so the J call may be wrong. The sequencing input was blood. This receptor was obtained from a man between 65 and 85 years old in good health. CDR3 nucleotides: TGTGCCACCTTAGACAGGACCCAAGAGACCCAGTACTTC. This translates into CATLDRTQETQYF.